This entry concerns a single TCR beta chain. It has no known antigen specificity. Base qualities are missing; no much larger clone stands one base away. Participants in the prospective study were enrolled through a virtual design, were aged roughly 18 to 90 years, and lived in approximately 24 United States geographic areas. In the prospective study, cohorts were assigned on the basis of participant-reported clinical history obtained from a screening survey and a study questionnaire. Exposed participants were defined as having been in contact with someone with a PCR-confirmed or clinician-diagnosed COVID-19 case within 2 weeks of study entry. Mobile phlebotomists in the prospective study collected whole blood, serum and a nasopharyngeal or oropharyngeal swab from every participant. Prospective study participants could optionally give additional blood draws and questionnaires over an approximately 2-month period. Before DNA extraction, blood samples from the prospective study were shipped at room temperature or frozen.

The CDR3 numbers 15 residues from cysteine through phenylalanine. Just CDR3 DNA is preserved here, 45 bases in frame from base 1. Trimming accounts for 4 bases at V and 4 bases at J, while the number of junction bases matched to no gene is 8. For CDR1 and CDR2, the germline V gene lists SGHRS and YFSETQ. TCRbeta CDR3 regions were amplified from genomic DNA using the immunoSEQ Assay, a bias-controlled multiplex PCR. Per the source publication's procedure: Within the assay, amplification of reference gene primers was used to estimate how many nucleated cells each sample contained. To quantify the absolute abundance of each unique TCRbeta CDR3 rearrangement, sequence reads were collapsed and filtered. For each sample, productive Simpson clonality was calculated by taking the square root of Simpson's diversity index across productive rearrangements. Held by TCRdb, this immuneACCESS table contains in-frame sequences only and omits some clones. Under half of the omission traces to an unresolved V gene where checked; the cause of the rest is unknown. V, J and clone size were drawn from that table, and D and trimming were deduced from the DNA. For this sample the table gives some 340,000 clones, of which roughly nine tenths were detected only once. Of the sample, roughly 3.9% is held by the ten largest clones.

This entry is derived from a study of blood T cell repertoires in COVID-19 (dated by TCRdb to about 2020). Broadly, across the study: Samples from collaborators originated in the United States, Italy and Spain and spanned both the acute and convalescent phases of COVID-19. The material from the prospective study consisted of cDNA or gDNA derived from T cells, B-cell-depleted T cells, or PBMCs. Subjects who had been exposed to COVID-19, were actively infected with it, or had recovered from it provided the deeply sampled blood TCRbeta repertoires that made up the dataset. A freely available public database, intended as a resource for researchers studying the immune response to SARS-CoV-2, is where the repertoires were released. The samples were drawn from two sources: the first 160 participants of the ongoing ImmuneRACE study, and 1,200 or so subjects contributed by 6 global collaborators. A de-identified subject ID, COVID-19 status, age in years and sex were almost always included in the sample metadata. Where available, HLA class I and class II types were obtained from metadata supplied by the sample provider rather than from assay-based typing.

Beyond this particular receptor, the publication reports: Clinical and demographic metadata were provided uncurated, with the amount varying by source and participant.

The TCR was taken from a woman aged 25 to 39 who had been exposed to COVID-19. This chain joins TRBV5-1 to TRBJ1-3; 7 middle bases align to TRBD1. Sequencing was done on a sample of PBMCs or T cells enriched from blood (not recorded which). In nucleotide form, the sequence is TGCGCCAGCAGCCAACGGACAGGTACCGGAAACACCATATATTTT. This yields the protein CASSQRTGTGNTIYF.